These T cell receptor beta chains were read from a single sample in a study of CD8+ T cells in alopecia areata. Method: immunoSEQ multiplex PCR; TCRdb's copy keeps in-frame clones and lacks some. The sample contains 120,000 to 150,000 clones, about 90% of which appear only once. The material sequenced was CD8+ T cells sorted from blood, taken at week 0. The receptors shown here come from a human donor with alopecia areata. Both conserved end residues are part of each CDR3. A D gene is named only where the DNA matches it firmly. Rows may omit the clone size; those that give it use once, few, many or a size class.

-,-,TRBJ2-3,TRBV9,TGTGCCAGCAGCGTAGGCGGGGCAGATACGCAGTATTTT,CASSVGGADTQYF
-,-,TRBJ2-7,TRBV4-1,TGCGCCAGCAGCCAAGGGCGGGGAACCTACGAGCAGTACTTC,CASSQGRGTYEQYF
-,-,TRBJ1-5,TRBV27,TGTGCCAGCAGTGATTCGGGTCAGCCCCAGCATTTT,CASSDSGQPQHF
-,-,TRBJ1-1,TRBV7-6,TGTGCCAGCAGTCAAAGGGGGGGCGGGAACACTGAAGCTTTCTTT,CASSQRGGGNTEAFF
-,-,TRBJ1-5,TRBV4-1,TGCGCCAGCAGCCAACAAGTCGGGGGGCGACAGCCCCAGCATTTT,CASSQQVGGRQPQHF
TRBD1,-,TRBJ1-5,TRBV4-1,TGCGCCAGCAGCAAAACTACAGGGGAGTCTAGCAATCAGCCCCAGCATTTT,CASSKTTGESSNQPQHF
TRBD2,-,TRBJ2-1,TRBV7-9,TGTGCCAGCAGCTTAGGGTCTAGCGGTGCTGAGCAGTTCTTC,CASSLGSSGAEQFF
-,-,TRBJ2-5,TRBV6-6,TGTGCCAGCAGGTCAGGGACTGGCGAGACCCAGTACTTC,CASRSGTGETQYF
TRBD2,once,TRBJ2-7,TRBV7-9,TGTGCCAGCAGCTCCGAGACCGGGACTAGGGCCTACGAGCAGTACTTC,CASSSETGTRAYEQYF
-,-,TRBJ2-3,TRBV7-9,TGTGCCAGCAGCTCGACCAGATACTCTAGCACAGATACGCAGTATTTT,CASSSTRYSSTDTQYF
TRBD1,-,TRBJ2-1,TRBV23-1,TGCGCCAGCAGTCACATAGGAGAGGGGGCCGATGAGCAGTTCTTC,CASSHIGEGADEQFF
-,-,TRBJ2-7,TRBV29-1,TGCAGCGTTGAAGAGCGAAACTCCTACGAGCAGTACTTC,CSVEERNSYEQYF
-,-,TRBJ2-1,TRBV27,TGTGCCAGTCAACATAGCGGAAGGAGTCCGTTCTTC,CASQHSGRSPFF
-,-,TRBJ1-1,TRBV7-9,TGTGCCAGCAAGAACACTGAAGCTTTCTTT,CASKNTEAFF
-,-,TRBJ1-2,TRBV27,TGTGCCAGCAGTCCTTCGGGCAGGGGAAAGGGGTATGGCTACACCTTC,CASSPSGRGKGYGYTF
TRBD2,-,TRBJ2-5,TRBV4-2,TGTGCCAGCAGCCAAGCCGGCGGATGGGAGGGGCGGCAGTACTTC,CASSQAGGWEGRQYF
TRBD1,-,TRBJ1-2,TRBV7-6,TGTGCCAGCAGCGACAGGGGGCTGGTTGATGGCTACACCTTC,CASSDRGLVDGYTF
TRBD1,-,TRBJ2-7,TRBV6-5,TGTGCCAGCAGTTACTCAGGGGGCGGCTACGAGCAGTACTTC,CASSYSGGGYEQYF
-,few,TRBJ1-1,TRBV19,TGTGCCTGCCGCGACCCGGACACTGAAGCTTTCTTT,CACRDPDTEAFF
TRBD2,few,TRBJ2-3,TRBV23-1,TGCGCCAGCAGCGGGGCAGGGCGGACTAGCGGCACAGATACGCAGTATTTT,CASSGAGRTSGTDTQYF
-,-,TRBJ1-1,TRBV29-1,TGCAGCGTTGAAGGCAGCACTGAAGCTTTCTTT,CSVEGSTEAFF
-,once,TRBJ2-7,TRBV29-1,TGCAGCGTTGAAGAGACCAGCAACTACGAGCAGTACTTC,CSVEETSNYEQYF
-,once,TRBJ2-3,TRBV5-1,TGCGCCAGCACTACTATGCAGTTTAGCACAGATACGCAGTATTTT,CASTTMQFSTDTQYF
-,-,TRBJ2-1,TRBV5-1,TGCGCCAGCAGCTTAAACAATGAGCAGTTCTTC,CASSLNNEQFF
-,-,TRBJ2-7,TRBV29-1,TGCAGCGTTGAAACAGGGGACTCCTCCTACGAGCAGTACTTC,CSVETGDSSYEQYF
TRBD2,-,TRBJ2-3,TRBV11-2,TGTGCCAGCAGCTCAGCCCTCGGACTAGTAGTAAGCACAGATACGCAGTATTTT,CASSSALGLVVSTDTQYF
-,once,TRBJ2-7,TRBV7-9,TGTGCCAGCAGCGATCCCATCAGCTCCTACGAGCAGTACTTC,CASSDPISSYEQYF
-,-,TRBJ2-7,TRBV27,TGTGCCAGCAGTTTAAGAGTTAGGCACGAATCCTACGAGCAGTACTTC,CASSLRVRHESYEQYF
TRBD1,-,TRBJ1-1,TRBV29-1,TGCAGCGCGGCCGGGACAGGGGGCTTAAACACTGAAGCTTTCTTT,CSAAGTGGLNTEAFF
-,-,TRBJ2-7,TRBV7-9,TGTGCCAGCAGCTTCGAGACAGAAATGTACGAGCAGTACTTC,CASSFETEMYEQYF
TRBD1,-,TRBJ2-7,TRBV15,TGTGCCACCAGTCGGGACAGGGGGTACGAGCAGTACTTC,CATSRDRGYEQYF
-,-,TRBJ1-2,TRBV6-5,TGTGCCAGCAGTTACTCGTCGGGGGTGGATGGCTACACCTTC,CASSYSSGVDGYTF
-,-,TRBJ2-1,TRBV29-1,TGCAGCGTTGAGGTTTGGAACCGGGACGGCTACAATGAGCAGTTCTTC,CSVEVWNRDGYNEQFF
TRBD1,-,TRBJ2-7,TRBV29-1,TGCAGCGTTGAAATCGGGGACAGGGGGACCCCCTACGAGCAGTACTTC,CSVEIGDRGTPYEQYF
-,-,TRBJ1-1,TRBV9,TGTGCCAGCAGCAACACAGTGACTGAAGCTTTCTTT,CASSNTVTEAFF
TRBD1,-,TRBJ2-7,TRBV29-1,TGCAGCGTTGAAGATCCCACCCAGGGGGCCTACGAGCAGTACTTC,CSVEDPTQGAYEQYF
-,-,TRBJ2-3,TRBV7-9,TGTGCCAGCAGCTCCGGGAGTACGGGCACAGATACGCAGTATTTT,CASSSGSTGTDTQYF
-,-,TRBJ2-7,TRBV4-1,TGCGCCAGCAGCCCAGGAGGGACGGACTACGAGCAGTACTTC,CASSPGGTDYEQYF
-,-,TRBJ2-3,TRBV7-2,TGTGCCAGCAGCCCTCGGGGGGCCACAGATACGCAGTATTTT,CASSPRGATDTQYF
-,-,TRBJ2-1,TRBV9,TGTGCCAGCAGCGGTAGCGGCAGCTCCTACAATGAGCAGTTCTTC,CASSGSGSSYNEQFF
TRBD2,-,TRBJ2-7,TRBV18,TGTGCCAGCTCACCACCCCCGGGAGGAGGGGATTACGAGCAGTACTTC,CASSPPPGGGDYEQYF
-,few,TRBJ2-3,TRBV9,TGTGCCAGCAGCGTATCCGGGGGATCGGTGGATACGCAGTATTTT,CASSVSGGSVDTQYF
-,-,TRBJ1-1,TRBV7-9,TGTGCCAGCAGCTCGCGTCTCTCGGGGAGGGAAGCTTTCTTT,CASSSRLSGREAFF
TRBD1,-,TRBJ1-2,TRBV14,TGTGCCAGCAGCCAAAAACTGAACAGGGGCGACTACACCTTC,CASSQKLNRGDYTF